The 12 T cell receptor beta chains below were found in one sample sequenced in a study of a mutant IDH1 vaccine in newly diagnosed glioma. Profiling relied on immunoSEQ multiplex PCR, and the TCRdb table lists in-frame clones only, not all of them. The sample yields tens of thousands of clones, approximately 86% seen once. No antigen has been assigned to these receptors. Time point reported: week 35, safety follow-up. Every vaccine dose comprised 300 ug of mutant IDH1 20-mer peptide plus topical imiquimod. The input for sequencing was PBMCs, taken from a glioma patient whose treatment included an IDH1 peptide vaccine. The receptors originated from a man aged 25 to 40 with glioma.

This chain links TRBV7-2 with TRBJ2-7; 9 nucleotides agree with TRBD2. After removal of 5 bases from V and 3 bases from J, the junction contained 11 bases not matched to a gene. CDR3 length equals 16 residues. Per the germline V gene, CDR1 is SGHTA and CDR2 is FQGNSA. This chain's CDR3 is CASSPFGAGGVYEQYF. CDR3 coding DNA: TGTGCCAGCAGCCCCTTTGGAGCGGGAGGCGTCTACGAGCAGTACTTC.

V usage is TRBV19 and J usage is TRBJ1-2; 8 bases fit TRBD1. With 3 bases clipped from V and 4 bases from J, the junction kept 7 bases outside the gene matches. The CDR3 runs 15 residues. Germline loops: CDR1 LNHDA, CDR2 SQIVND (reference sequence). The CDR3 spells CASSIAAGGGYGYTF. CDR3 nucleotide sequence: TGTGCCAGTAGTATTGCAGCAGGGGGCGGCTATGGCTACACCTTC.

The rearrangement links TRBV4-2 to TRBJ2-1; D might be TRBD2 (7 bases). The V gene lost 8 bases and the J gene lost 2 bases, with 16 bases spanning the gap. CDR1 and CDR2 (germline): LGHNA, YNFKEQ. The CDR3 is 15 residues long. The CDR3 sequence: CASARGAGAYNEQFF. The DNA for the CDR3 is TGTGCCAGCGCCCGGGGGGCCGGAGCCTACAATGAGCAGTTCTTC.

This clone showed up just a few times. The chain joins TRBV30 to TRBJ1-1; a weak D match, TRBD1 (5 bases). This CDR3 is 13 amino acids long. In germline, CDR1 is GTSNPN, CDR2 SVGIG (reference sequence). Trimming left V 6 bases short and J 7 bases short, with 18 bases between. The CDR3 bases are TGTGCCTGCAAAGCTTTCCGGGGCGGTGAAGCTTTCTTT. The encoded protein is CACKAFRGGEAFF. Complete variable domain (other parts from reference TRBV30 and TRBJ1-1): SQTIHQWPATLVQPVGSPLSLECTVEGTSNPNLYWYRQAAGRGLQLLFYSVGIGQISSEVPQNLSASRPQDRQFILSSKKLLLSDSGFYLCACKAFRGGEAFFGQGTRLTVV.

The chain combines TRBV9 with TRBJ2-7; 7 nucleotides align to TRBD1. The CDR3 sequence is 15 residues long. V lost 3 bases to trimming and J lost 6 bases; unmatched junction nucleotides: 12. The germline V gene encodes CDR1 SGDLS and CDR2 YYNGEE. CDR3 residues: CASSARGTATGEQYF. In DNA form, the CDR3 reads TGTGCCAGCAGCGCCAGAGGGACAGCGACGGGCGAGCAGTACTTC.

V usage is TRBV2 and J usage is TRBJ2-3; 8 nucleotides line up with TRBD2. The CDR3 runs to 13 residues. Germline-derived CDR1 and CDR2 are SNHLY and FYNNEI. With 4 bases clipped from V and 4 bases from J, the junction kept 1 base outside the gene matches. CDR3 nucleotides: TGTGCCAGCAGTGCGGGAGGGGCAGATACGCAGTATTTT. Protein product: CASSAGGADTQYF.

V gene TRBV4-1 combines with J gene TRBJ2-3, with TRBD2 as a possible D gene (5 bases). The germline CDR1 and CDR2 sequences are MGHRA and YSYEKL. Trimming shortened V by 3 bases and J by 0 bases, and 7 bases separated the two germline ends. The CDR3 spans 14 residues. CDR3 in DNA: TGCGCCAGCAGCCAGAGGACTAGCACAGATACGCAGTATTTT. Protein: CASSQRTSTDTQYF.

The chain recombines TRBV9 with TRBJ1-1, with TRBD1 matching over 8 bases. Germline assignment: CDR1 SGDLS and CDR2 YYNGEE. The CDR3 is 14 amino acids. Germline trimming cut 3 bases from V and 0 bases from J; bases unmatched to any gene: 1. Here the CDR3 DNA reads TGTGCCAGCAGCGCGGGACAGGTGAACACTGAAGCTTTCTTT. As protein: CASSAGQVNTEAFF.

Only a few counts were recorded for this clone. The rearrangement links TRBV25-1 to TRBJ1-1; D gene uncertain. Trimming removed 6 bases at V and 3 bases at J, with 14 bases between. This CDR3 is built from 14 residues. CDR1 is MGHDK and CDR2 is SYGVNS in the germline V gene. The CDR3 here is CASSKRRGDTEAFF. The CDR3 bases are TGTGCCAGCAGCAAGCGGCGGGGAGACACTGAAGCTTTCTTT.

This clone was detected a few times. The V and J genes are TRBV5-1 and TRBJ2-7; 7 bases line up with TRBD1. CDR3 length equals 14 residues. Germline V CDR1 and CDR2: SGHRS, YFSETQ. The ends lost 5 bases at V and 4 bases at J; junction bases unmatched: 9. This chain's CDR3 is CASRPTGTVYEQYF. The CDR3 DNA reads as TGCGCCAGCAGACCCACCGGGACAGTTTACGAGCAGTACTTC.

V is TRBV19 and J is TRBJ1-3, with 10 bases matching TRBD1. CDR1 LNHDA and CDR2 SQIVND come from the germline V gene (reference sequence). The V and J ends lost 5 bases and 5 bases, in that order; junction bases with no gene match: 3. The CDR3 runs to 14 residues. The DNA for the CDR3 is TGTGCCAGTAGTCGGGGACAGGGGAGAAACACCATATATTTT. Its translation is CASSRGQGRNTIYF.

The gene calls are TRBV5-5 and TRBJ2-7; unclear D gene. Germline V gene sequence: CDR1 SGHKS, CDR2 YYEKEE (reference sequence). V dropped 0 bases and J dropped 0 bases, with 13 bases sitting between them. The CDR3 is 16 amino acids. For the CDR3, the DNA is TGTGCCAGCAGCTTGGGGCCGCTAGGAAGCTCCTACGAGCAGTACTTC. Translation gives CASSLGPLGSSYEQYF.